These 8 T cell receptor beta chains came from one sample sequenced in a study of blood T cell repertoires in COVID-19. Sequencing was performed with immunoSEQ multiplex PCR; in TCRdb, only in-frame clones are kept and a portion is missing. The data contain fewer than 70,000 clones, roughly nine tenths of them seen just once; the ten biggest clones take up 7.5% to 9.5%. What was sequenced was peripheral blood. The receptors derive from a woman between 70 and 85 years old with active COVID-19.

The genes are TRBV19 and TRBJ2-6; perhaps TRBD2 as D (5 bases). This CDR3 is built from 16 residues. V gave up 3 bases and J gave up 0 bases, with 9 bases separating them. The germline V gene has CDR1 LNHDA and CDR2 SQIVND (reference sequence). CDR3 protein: CASSIGRDSGANVLTF. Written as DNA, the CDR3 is TGTGCCAGTAGTATCGGCCGGGACTCTGGGGCCAACGTCCTGACTTTC.

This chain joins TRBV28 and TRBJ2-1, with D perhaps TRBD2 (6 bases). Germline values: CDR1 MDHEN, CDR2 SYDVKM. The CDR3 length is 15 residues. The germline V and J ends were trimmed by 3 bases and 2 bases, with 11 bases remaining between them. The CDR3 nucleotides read TGTGCCAGCAGTTTCCCGGGAGATGCCTACAATGAGCAGTTCTTC. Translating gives CASSFPGDAYNEQFF.

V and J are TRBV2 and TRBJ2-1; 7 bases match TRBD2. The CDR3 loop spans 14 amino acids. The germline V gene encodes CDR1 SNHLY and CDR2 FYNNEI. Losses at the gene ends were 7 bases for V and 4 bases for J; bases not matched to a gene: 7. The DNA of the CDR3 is TGTGCCAGCACTTCTAGCGGAGGGTACAATGAGCAGTTCTTC. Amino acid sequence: CASTSSGGYNEQFF.

CDR3 residues: CASSEEPGNQPQHF. The CDR3 DNA is TGTGCCAGCAGTGAAGAGCCCGGCAATCAGCCCCAGCATTTT. The chain is built from TRBV2 and TRBJ1-5; the D is unclear. V lost 1 base and J lost 2, with 6 bases in between. The CDR3 extends over 14 amino acids. The germline gives CDR1 SNHLY, CDR2 FYNNEI.

The CDR3 loop is CSVGYNREIQYF. The DNA for the CDR3 is TGCAGCGTTGGGTACAACAGGGAAATTCAGTACTTC. The chain employs TRBV29-1 and TRBJ2-4; D may be TRBD1 (6 bases). Deletions cut 4 bases from V and 10 bases from J, with 14 bases between. CDR3 size: 12 residues. CDR1 and CDR2 (germline): SQVTM, ANQGSEA.

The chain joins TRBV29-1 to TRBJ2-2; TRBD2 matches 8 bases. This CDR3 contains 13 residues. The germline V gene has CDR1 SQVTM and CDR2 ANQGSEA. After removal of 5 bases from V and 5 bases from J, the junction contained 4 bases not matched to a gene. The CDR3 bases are TGCAGCGTTTTGGCTAGCGGGACCGGGGAGCTGTTTTTT. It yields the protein CSVLASGTGELFF.

The CDR3 region has the DNA TGTGCCAGCAGAAAGCCGCAGGGGGCTTTAGAGCCCCAGCATTTT. Its translation: CASRKPQGALEPQHF. This chain uses TRBV28 with TRBJ1-5; TRBD1 aligns across 8 bases. Germline values: CDR1 MDHEN, CDR2 SYDVKM. Trimming cost V 6 bases and J 8 bases; bases outside gene matches: 12. CDR3 length: 15 amino acids. Together with reference TRBV28 and TRBJ1-5, the CDR3 gives the full variable domain: DVKVTQSSRYLVKRTGEKVFLECVQDMDHENMFWYRQDPGLGLRLIYFSYDVKMKEKGDIPEGYSVSREKKERFSLILESASTNQTSMYLCASRKPQGALEPQHFGDGTRLSIL.

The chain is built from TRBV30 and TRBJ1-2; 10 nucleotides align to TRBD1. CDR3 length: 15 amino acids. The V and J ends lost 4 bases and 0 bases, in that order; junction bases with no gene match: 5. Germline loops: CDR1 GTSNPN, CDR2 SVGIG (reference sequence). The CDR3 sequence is CAWMKDRGSNYGYTF. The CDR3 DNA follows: TGTGCCTGGATGAAGGACAGGGGGTCTAACTATGGCTACACCTTC.